The sequence of this T cell receptor beta chain was determined in a study of blood T cell repertoires in COVID-19. Study-level information: T cells, B-cell-depleted T cells, or PBMCs provided the cDNA or gDNA that served as material.

Methods used by the authors: Scientists estimated how many nucleated cells there were by amplifying reference gene primers. Some clones are missing from TCRdb's copy, which holds only in-frame ones; the method was immunoSEQ multiplex PCR. V, J and clone size reflect that table, while D and trimming were determined from the DNA. Among about 250,000 clones, roughly 80% were seen once, and the ten largest hold 6% to 9.5%. This CDR3 is built from 15 residues. Germline CDR1 is LNHDA and CDR2 is SQIVND (reference sequence). V was clipped by 4 bases and J by 7 bases; unmatched bases: 10. The chain combines TRBV19 with TRBJ2-1; 7 bases agree with TRBD1. This receptor was identified in a woman of 80 years or more with acute or convalescent COVID-19. Sequencing was performed on peripheral blood. As DNA, the CDR3 is TGTGCCAGTAGTACTCCAGGGGGAGCTCATAATGAGCAGTTCTTC. Its translation is CASSTPGGAHNEQFF.